This T cell receptor beta chain was retrieved from a study of T cell responses to AZD1222 COVID-19 vaccine. Data came from immunoSEQ multiplex PCR; TCRdb stores just in-frame clones and leaves some out. The table records fewer than 100,000 clones, approximately 88% of them present only once. Remarks on this clone: Its antigen remains unknown.

This CDR3 contains 17 residues. In germline, CDR1 is MGHRA, CDR2 YSYEKL. Trimming took 3 bases from V and 2 from J, leaving 17 bases between them. The study pooled second doses at about 4 or about 12 weeks. Findings and limits, study-wide: In a largely white British group with more females than males, clonal diversity was possibly underestimated. With two AZD1222 doses given, Spike-specific TCR breadth and depth both rose.

The source is an adult who received the AZD1222 COVID-19 vaccine. The V and J genes are TRBV4-1 and TRBJ1-3, with D possibly matching TRBD1 (5 bases). The material sequenced was peripheral blood, taken 28 days after the second AZD1222 dose. As DNA, the CDR3 is TGCGCCAGCAGCCAGAGTCAGGTGAGGGGCGCTGGAAACACCATATATTTT. Amino acids: CASSQSQVRGAGNTIYF.